The present T cell receptor beta chain was sequenced within a study of shared clonotypes between healthy human individuals (dated by TCRdb to 2020 to 2021). The study in broad terms: A couple of women and a few men aged 18 to 49 years were included in the cohort. To increase sequencing depth and limit assay-specific biases, different laboratories used diverse techniques to prepare libraries and sequence TCR repertoires. Leukapheresis yielded between about 0.85 and 10 billion PBMCs per donor. Blood TCR repertoires of a handful of healthy adults were deeply sequenced to estimate repertoire size and the extent of clonotype sharing between individuals. For each donor, three plates each were used for CD4 naive and CD4 memory, two plates were used for CD8 naive, and one plate was used for CD8 memory. What the work shows at the level of the full study, not this receptor alone: Based on pairwise subsampling, the degree of clonotype sharing among donors was expected to be affected by sequencing depth. Sharing across several donors was observed for around 4.8% of naive CD4, under 4% of naive CD8, about 2.3% of memory CD4, and about 0.4% of memory CD8 clonotypes. Sampling was restricted to blood, and TCR repertoires in tissue are likely to differ from TCR repertoires in blood. Naive subsets generally had larger estimated clonotype richness than memory subsets. Rarefaction of sorted-subset datasets indicated incomplete sequencing despite the large sequencing depth. Compared with non-shared clonotypes, the clonotypes found in all four sorted-subset donors had higher generation probabilities. The small number of donors limited the genetic and exposure-history diversity represented.

A word on this clone: Its antigen specificity is not known. Base-call qualities are not available, and no considerably larger clone is one nucleotide away.

Donors were healthy HIV-negative adults with no recently reported acute infections or vaccinations. All donors were Caucasian adults living in Nashville, Tennessee, USA. Magnetic negative selection was used to enrich CD4+ T cells, after which naive cells were positively selected on CD45RA and the negative fraction became the memory subset. Blood was collected by leukapheresis, and PBMCs were isolated by Ficoll-Histopaque density gradient centrifugation and then cryopreserved in liquid nitrogen vapor phase. Analytical flow cytometry was used to check the purity and quantity of every magnetically sorted T cell population. Each sorted fraction had its genomic DNA isolated and then quantified by UV absorbance on a Nanodrop 2000c. The junction shows trimming of 1 base on V and 2 bases on J, and the gene matches do not reach 9 bases of it. The CDR3 runs 17 residues from the cysteine to the phenylalanine. Only the CDR3 DNA stays, 51 bases, in frame from base 1. CDR1 and CDR2 were assigned from the germline V gene as LGHNA and YNFKEQ.

Using the deep immunoSEQ assay, multiplex PCR amplified TCR CDR3 regions from genomic DNA. For each cell subset, the extracted genomic DNA was distributed evenly across all wells of several immunoSEQ 96-well plates, and each plate served as one replicate. For sorted subsets, roughly 200 ng of genomic DNA, equivalent to around 29,000 T cell genomes, went into each replicate PCR. The purified libraries were quantified using a Qubit 3.0 fluorometer, sized with a Bioanalyzer 2100, and then quantified again using the KAPA Library Quantification kit. Every immunoSEQ 96-well plate was sequenced on a dedicated single-read 150-cycle Illumina NextSeq 550 flow cell. The study's processing was this. Because the immunoSEQ output included only junctional sequences and no quality scores, the filtering could not be the same as the filtering used for full-length reads. Sequences were annotated with PyIR, a Python wrapper for IgBLAST v1.9, and V/J genes and CDR3 were assigned using IMGT germline references. Any read was removed if the V/J assignment was weak (E-value above 1e-6), the CDR3 was missing, or the read contained stop codons, out-of-frame junctions, or ambiguous translated residues. V3J clonotypes were defined by identical inferred V gene, J gene, and CDR3 amino acid sequence. Percentage overlap between repertoires was computed as shared unique clonotypes divided by the size of the smaller repertoire. RTK rarefaction, the Chao1 estimator, and Recon v2.1 estimates of unobserved clonotypes were used to assess repertoire richness. Generation probabilities were computed with OLGA for all TCRbeta clonotypes obtained by the gDNA method from a handful of donors. TCRdb's version of the immuneACCESS table is confined to in-frame rearrangements and falls short of the full clone set. An unresolved V gene accounts for under half of the shortfall where checked; the remainder is of unknown origin. The V and J calls and clone size are taken from that table; D and trimming were inferred from the DNA. For this sample the table gives 2.5 million or so clones, of which around nine tenths were detected only once. Of the sample, more than 0.12% falls within the top ten clones.

The sequence is built from TRBV4-2 and TRBJ2-5; the central 8 bases match TRBD2. This TCR derives from a young man in good health. Sequenced sample: naive CD4+ T cells sorted from blood. What this sample's cell subset or site label stands for: CD45RA+ positively selected. The CDR3 in this case is CASSQGGGGGSQETQYF. In nucleotide form, the sequence is TGTGCCAGCAGCCAAGGAGGAGGCGGGGGGTCACAAGAGACCCAGTACTTC.